The 32 T cell receptor beta chains presented below share a single source sample, sequenced in a study of control samples from healthy donors and cancer patients. Some clones are missing from TCRdb's copy, which holds only in-frame ones; the method was immunoSEQ multiplex PCR. Of around 130,000 clones listed, about 90% are singletons. Sequencing input: blood. The receptor set was obtained from a man aged 50 to 60 in good health.

This chain joins TRBV18 and TRBJ2-7, with D possibly TRBD2 on 5 matching bases. The CDR3 spans 13 residues. CDR1 is KGHSH and CDR2 is LQKENI in the germline V gene. Trimming cost V 4 bases and J 2 bases, with 9 bases left between them. CDR3 protein: CASSLARAYEQYF. The CDR3 bases are TGTGCCAGCTCACTCGCGAGGGCCTACGAGCAGTACTTC.

This clone was observed a single time. The V gene is TRBV9, the J gene TRBJ2-3, with D possibly matching TRBD1 (5 bases). Germline V gene sequence: CDR1 SGDLS, CDR2 YYNGEE. The CDR3 totals 14 residues. Trimming took 3 bases from V and 0 from J, leaving 8 bases between them. Written as DNA, the CDR3 is TGTGCCAGCAGCGGCAGGGCTAGCACAGATACGCAGTATTTT. Translation: CASSGRASTDTQYF.

This CDR3 reads CASSHRGILNTEAFF. For the CDR3, the DNA is TGTGCCAGTAGTCACAGGGGTATCCTGAACACTGAAGCTTTCTTT. The chain has TRBV19 and TRBJ1-1, with 7 bases identical to TRBD1. V was pared by 5 bases and J by 0 bases, with 6 bases of the junction left unmatched. The CDR3 loop spans 15 amino acids. Germline CDR1 is LNHDA and CDR2 is SQIVND (reference sequence).

The chain joins TRBV6-2 or TRBV6-3 to TRBJ2-3; 11 bases agree with TRBD2. Germline values: CDR1 MNHEY, CDR2 SVGEGT. CDR3 length: 18 residues. J lost 0 bases, V lost 2 bases, and 7 bases had no gene match. The CDR3 bases are TGTGCCAGCAGTTACATAGCGGGGGGGCCGCCGAGCACAGATACGCAGTATTTT. The encoded protein is CASSYIAGGPPSTDTQYF.

CDR3 amino acids: CASTQGQGDEKLFF. The CDR3 DNA reads as TGTGCCAGCACCCAGGGACAGGGAGACGAAAAACTGTTTTTT. This sequence joins TRBV6-5 and TRBJ1-4; TRBD1 agrees at 9 bases. The V gene end was trimmed by 7 bases and the J gene end by 8 bases; junction bases not matched to a gene: 8. Per the germline V gene, CDR1 is MNHEY and CDR2 is SVGAGI. This CDR3 is built from 14 residues.

This chain uses TRBV5-1 with TRBJ2-7; TRBD2 aligns across 8 bases. Germline V gene sequence: CDR1 SGHRS, CDR2 YFSETQ. The V gene end was trimmed by 4 bases and the J gene end by 3 bases; junction bases not matched to a gene: 6. The CDR3 covers 14 residues. The CDR3 sequence: CASSKGLAGYEQYF. CDR3 nucleotide sequence: TGCGCCAGCAGCAAGGGCCTAGCGGGCTACGAGCAGTACTTC.

V usage is TRBV18 and J usage is TRBJ1-1; a possible D gene is TRBD1 (5 bases). The CDR3 spans 15 residues. The germline gives CDR1 KGHSH, CDR2 LQKENI. Between the trimmed V and J ends, which lost 0 bases and 4 bases, there was a span of 12 bases. The CDR3 is CASSPPGRASTEAFF. CDR3 bases: TGTGCCAGCTCACCACCGGGCAGGGCATCCACTGAAGCTTTCTTT.

The gene calls are TRBV4-3 and TRBJ1-1; D not resolved. The CDR3 length is 14 residues. Deletions cut 0 bases from V and 0 bases from J, with 5 bases between. The germline CDR1 and CDR2 sequences are LGHNA and YSLEER. The CDR3 protein is CASSQDSMNTEAFF. The CDR3 DNA reads as TGCGCCAGCAGCCAAGACAGCATGAACACTGAAGCTTTCTTT.

V usage is TRBV6-1 and J usage is TRBJ1-4, with D possibly being TRBD1 (6 bases). Trimming removed 2 bases at V and 7 bases at J, with 20 bases between. Germline loops: CDR1 MNHNS, CDR2 SASEGT. The CDR3 sequence is 17 residues long. CDR3 DNA sequence: TGTGCCAGCAGTGAATGGGGGGGGCAGGGTCGGGGTGAAAAACTGTTTTTT. The encoded protein is CASSEWGGQGRGEKLFF.

The rearrangement uses TRBV10-3 and TRBJ1-1; 8 nucleotides match TRBD1. V trimming: 6 bases; J trimming: 0 bases; junction bases outside the gene matches: 6. The germline CDR1 and CDR2 sequences are ENHRY and SYGVKD. The length of the CDR3 is 15 residues. This chain's CDR3 is CAIRGTGLMNTEAFF. In DNA, the CDR3 is TGTGCCATCAGGGGGACAGGCCTTATGAACACTGAAGCTTTCTTT.

The chain links TRBV15 to TRBJ1-5; D gene unclear. Per germline, CDR1 LNHNV and CDR2 YYDKDF (reference sequence). The CDR3 contains 16 residues. The ends were cut back, 1 base at V and 4 bases at J, with 14 bases in the middle. The chain's CDR3 is CATSRVLLTENQPQHF. CDR3 DNA sequence: TGTGCCACCAGCAGAGTCCTCTTGACGGAGAATCAGCCCCAGCATTTT.

The V gene is TRBV28, the J gene TRBJ1-3; 8 bases align to TRBD1. Trimming removed 3 bases from V and 2 bases from J; junction bases left unmatched: 3. Looked up from germline, CDR1 is MDHEN and CDR2 is SYDVKM. The CDR3 has 15 amino acids. CDR3 sequence reads: CASSFRGRAGNTIYF. Here the CDR3 DNA reads TGTGCCAGCAGTTTCAGGGGGCGCGCTGGAAACACCATATATTTT.

CDR3 bases: TGTGCCAGCAAGGGACTCGCTTCTTACGAGCAGTACTTC. Protein: CASKGLASYEQYF. The J gene is TRBJ2-7, the V gene TRBV2; TRBD2 might be the D (6 bases). Germline loops: CDR1 SNHLY, CDR2 FYNNEI. CDR3 size: 13 residues. Trimming shortened V by 7 bases and J by 4 bases, and 14 bases separated the two germline ends.

This chain links TRBV6-5 with TRBJ1-2; 10 bases fit TRBD1. The CDR3 is 15 residues long. Germline lookup yields CDR1 MNHEY and CDR2 SVGAGI. V dropped 8 bases and J dropped 5; count of bases not matched to a gene: 11. CDR3 bases: TGTGCCAGCGGTTTTACCGGGACAGGGGATTATGGCTACACCTTC. This encodes CASGFTGTGDYGYTF.

The gene calls are TRBV7-2 and TRBJ1-1; 7 nucleotides line up with TRBD1. Germline trimming cut 2 bases from V and 6 bases from J; bases unmatched to any gene: 15. The CDR3 is made up of 17 amino acids. Germline CDR1 and CDR2: SGHTA and FQGNSA. CDR3 protein: CASSLTVLGGVRPEAFF. The CDR3 DNA reads as TGTGCCAGCAGCTTAACTGTTCTAGGGGGCGTGAGACCTGAAGCTTTCTTT.

In nucleotides, the CDR3 is TGTGCCAGCAGTCTTACAGGGGTGGCTGAAGCTTTCTTT. This sequence encodes CASSLTGVAEAFF. The genes are TRBV12-3 or TRBV12-4 and TRBJ1-1; 7 nucleotides line up with TRBD1. This CDR3 is built from 13 residues. J lost 6 bases, V lost 5 bases, and 6 bases had no gene match.

This clone occurred once. The V gene is TRBV2, the J gene TRBJ1-1, with TRBD1 as a possible D gene (5 bases). This CDR3 contains 13 residues. V lost 9 bases to trimming and J lost 2 bases, with 13 bases between them. Germline V gene lookup returns CDR1 SNHLY and CDR2 FYNNEI. DNA for the CDR3: TGTGCCAGTTCCGGACATCCCAACACTGAAGCTTTCTTT. It is translated as CASSGHPNTEAFF.

The gene calls are TRBV11-2 and TRBJ2-1, with TRBD1 matching over 8 bases. The CDR3 contains 14 residues. Germline V gene lookup returns CDR1 SGHAT and CDR2 FQNNGV. V lost 5 bases, J lost 4 bases, and 4 bases stayed unmatched. The CDR3 loop reads CASSTGQVYNEQFF. The CDR3 nucleotides are TGTGCCAGCAGCACGGGACAGGTTTACAATGAGCAGTTCTTC.

This clone turned up a few times. This rearrangement joins TRBV10-3 to TRBJ2-5, with 11 positions matching TRBD2. V lost 0 bases to trimming and J lost 7 bases; unmatched junction nucleotides: 4. The length of the CDR3 is 15 residues. Germline assignment: CDR1 ENHRY and CDR2 SYGVKD. The CDR3 DNA reads as TGTGCCATCAGTGAGTCTAGCGGGGGGGCGCGGACCCAGTACTTC. Amino acids: CAISESSGGARTQYF.

The V gene is TRBV9, the J gene TRBJ1-1; possible D gene TRBD1, 5 bases. Trimming took off 4 bases at V and 1 base at J, with 14 bases between the two ends. The CDR3 runs to 15 residues. Looked up from germline, CDR1 is SGDLS and CDR2 is YYNGEE. In DNA form, the CDR3 reads TGTGCCAGCAGCACCCCCTGGGGGGAGAACACTGAAGCTTTCTTT. This translates into CASSTPWGENTEAFF. The full variable domain, rest sourced from reference TRBV9 and TRBJ1-1, is DSGVTQTPKHLITATGQRVTLRCSPRSGDLSVYWYQQSLDQGLQFLIQYYNGEERAKGNILERFSAQQFPDLHSELNLSSLELGDSALYFCASSTPWGENTEAFFGQGTRLTVV.

This clone was seen at least ten times. This chain uses TRBV3-1 (or the pseudogene TRBV3-2) with TRBJ1-1, with 7 bases matching TRBD1. The CDR3 is 13 amino acids. Germline lookup yields CDR1 LGHDT and CDR2 YNNKEL (reference sequence). Unmatched junction bases numbered 5, after V lost 10 bases and J lost 0 bases. DNA for the CDR3: TGTGCCACAGGGGGTGTCATGAACACTGAAGCTTTCTTT. This codes for CATGGVMNTEAFF.

V usage is TRBV9 and J usage is TRBJ2-5; D possibly uses TRBD1 or TRBD2 (6 bases each). Germline V gene data show CDR1 as SGDLS and CDR2 as YYNGEE. V gave up 3 bases and J gave up 4 bases, with 16 bases separating them. This CDR3 has 15 amino acids. CDR3 sequence: CASSAGVGGRETQYF. The CDR3 nucleotides read TGTGCCAGCAGCGCAGGGGTAGGGGGGCGAGAGACCCAGTACTTC. The full variable domain, its missing parts supplied by reference TRBV9 and TRBJ2-5, is DSGVTQTPKHLITATGQRVTLRCSPRSGDLSVYWYQQSLDQGLQFLIQYYNGEERAKGNILERFSAQQFPDLHSELNLSSLELGDSALYFCASSAGVGGRETQYFGPGTRLLVL.

In its sample, this clone was seen once. J is TRBJ2-7 and V is TRBV7-2; no clear D. Trimming took 1 base from V and 1 from J, leaving 8 bases between them. CDR1 is SGHTA, CDR2 FQGNSA, per germline. This CDR3 region has 14 residues. Here the CDR3 DNA reads TGTGCCAGCAGCTTAGATGGCAGTTCCTACGAGCAGTACTTC. This sequence encodes CASSLDGSSYEQYF.

This rearrangement joins TRBV6-5 to TRBJ1-2, with D tentatively TRBD1 (6 bases). Per germline, CDR1 MNHEY and CDR2 SVGAGI. The CDR3 contains 12 residues. The CDR3 DNA sequence: TGTTCCGGACAGTCTCTCAACTATGGCTACACCTTC. Translation gives CSGQSLNYGYTF.

This chain links TRBV11-2 with TRBJ1-2, with D possibly being TRBD1 (6 bases). Germline values: CDR1 SGHAT, CDR2 FQNNGV. The V and J ends lost 3 bases and 0 bases respectively, with 11 bases between them. This CDR3 spans 15 amino acids. CDR3 residues: CASSFTGSSNYGYTF. CDR3 DNA: TGTGCCAGCAGCTTCACAGGGTCTTCTAACTATGGCTACACCTTC.

J is TRBJ1-1 and V is TRBV6-6; D is unresolved. The CDR3 spans 13 residues. From germline, CDR1 is MNHNY and CDR2 SVGAGI (reference sequence). V lost 1 base to trimming and J lost 5 bases, with 8 bases between them. The CDR3 loop reads CASSYWTGTEAFF. The CDR3, as DNA: TGTGCCAGCAGTTACTGGACGGGGACTGAAGCTTTCTTT.

The rearrangement joins TRBV5-1 to TRBJ1-1; perhaps TRBD1 as D (6 bases). Looked up from germline, CDR1 is SGHRS and CDR2 is YFSETQ. CDR3 length equals 15 residues. The V gene lost 0 bases and the J gene lost 5 bases, with 14 bases spanning the gap. CDR3 nucleotide sequence: TGCGCCAGCAGCTTGGCCGGACAGAGGGGGACTGAAGCTTTCTTT. This encodes CASSLAGQRGTEAFF.

This chain connects TRBV29-1 to TRBJ1-5; D remains ambiguous. Between the trimmed V and J ends, which lost 4 bases and 3 bases, there was a span of 10 bases. Germline V CDR1 and CDR2: SQVTM, ANQGSEA. The length of the CDR3 is 13 residues. CDR3 in amino acids: CSVGESINQPQHF. The CDR3 DNA is TGCAGCGTTGGAGAAAGCATCAATCAGCCCCAGCATTTT. Full variable domain (outside the CDR3, taken from reference TRBV29-1 and TRBJ1-5): SAVISQKPSRDICQRGTSLTIQCQVDSQVTMMFWYRQQPGQSLTLIATANQGSEATYESGFVIDKFPISRPNLTFSTLTVSNMSPEDSSIYLCSVGESINQPQHFGDGTRLSIL.

The chain uses TRBV3-1 (or the pseudogene TRBV3-2) and TRBJ1-2, with 9 bases that match TRBD1. Germline V gene data show CDR1 as LGHDT and CDR2 as YNNKEL (reference sequence). V shed 0 bases, J shed 3 bases, and the junction held 2 bases outside the gene matches. CDR3 size: 15 residues. The CDR3 spells CASSQDRTGDYGYTF. CDR3 sequence (DNA): TGTGCCAGCAGCCAAGATCGGACAGGGGACTATGGCTACACCTTC.

The CDR3 sequence: CASSITGSPLHF. CDR3 DNA: TGTGCCAGTAGTATTACCGGGTCACCCCTCCACTTT. The chain employs TRBV19 and TRBJ1-6; D gene ambiguous. Germline V CDR1 and CDR2: LNHDA, SQIVND (reference sequence). The length of the CDR3 is 12 residues. V dropped 3 bases and J dropped 10 bases, with 7 bases sitting between them.

This rearrangement joins TRBV7-2 to TRBJ2-7; no clear D. The CDR3 totals 15 residues. Germline assignment: CDR1 SGHTA and CDR2 FQGNSA. V lost 2 bases and J lost 0, with 11 bases in between. The CDR3: CASSLSGIRSYEQYF. The CDR3 nucleotides read TGTGCCAGCAGCTTATCCGGAATCCGCTCCTACGAGCAGTACTTC. Combining the CDR3 with reference TRBV7-2 and TRBJ2-7 gives the whole variable domain GAGVSQSPSNKVTEKGKDVELRCDPISGHTALYWYRQSLGQGLEFLIYFQGNSAPDKSGLPSDRFSAERTGGSVSTLTIQRTQQEDSAVYLCASSLSGIRSYEQYFGPGTRLTVT.

The rearrangement links TRBV10-2 to TRBJ1-2; tentative D call: TRBD1 (6 bases). CDR1 is WSHSY and CDR2 is SAAADI in the germline V gene. V was trimmed by 6 bases and J by 3 bases, leaving 11 bases between them. The CDR3 covers 13 residues. CDR3 sequence: CASRTPGDYGYTF. CDR3 bases: TGCGCCAGCAGAACCCCAGGGGACTATGGCTACACCTTC.